The 29 T cell receptor beta chains below were found in one sample sequenced in a study of neurological immune-mediated disorders. TCRdb re-derived calls from the 5' RACE reads in MiXCR, one entry per CDR3 protein. The repertoire holds approximately 50,000 distinct CDR3 sequences, with 7% to 10% as singletons. Documented time point: longitudinal time-point 3. Sequences were obtained from PBMCs. These receptors were obtained from a middle-aged woman in good health.

In its sample, this clonotype was seen many times. The chain employs TRBV6-2 or TRBV6-3 and TRBJ1-1; no reliable D call. Trimming stripped 6 bases from V and 1 base from J, with 3 bases between. The germline CDR1 and CDR2 sequences are MNHEY and SVGEGT. CDR3 length: 11 amino acids. The CDR3 loop reads CASRENTEAFF. For the CDR3, the DNA is TGTGCCAGCAGAGAGAACACTGAAGCTTTCTTT.

This clonotype was seen at least ten times. This chain connects TRBV5-7 to TRBJ2-7, with D perhaps TRBD2 (6 bases). TRBV5-7 is an ORF for which the function is uncertain. There are 12 residues in the CDR3. V was shortened by 2 bases and J by 7 bases, with 10 bases between the two germline ends. CDR3 region: CASSFYGTEQYF. CDR3 in DNA: TGTGCCAGCAGCTTCTACGGGACTGAGCAGTACTTC.

This clonotype was observed at least ten times. The chain has TRBV6-5 and TRBJ1-1; D is undetermined. Between the trimmed V and J ends, which lost 2 bases and 1 base, there was a span of 11 bases. The CDR3 consists of 15 residues. CDR1 MNHEY and CDR2 SVGAGI come from the germline V gene. CDR3 amino acids: CASSYRQVRNTEAFF. CDR3 bases: TGTGCCAGCAGTTACCGGCAGGTTCGGAACACTGAAGCTTTCTTT.

This clonotype occurred many times. The chain links TRBV12-3 or TRBV12-4 to TRBJ2-1, with D possibly being TRBD1 (5 bases). The V gene lost 3 bases and the J gene lost 5 bases, with 11 bases spanning the gap. The CDR3 contains 14 residues. CDR3 sequence (DNA): TGTGCCAGCAGTTTCCAGGGTGGGGACAATGAGCAGTTCTTC. This gives the protein CASSFQGGDNEQFF.

This clonotype was seen repeatedly, ten times or more. This chain links TRBV20-1 with TRBJ2-1; TRBD2 matches at 10 bases. The trim removed 5 bases at V and 2 bases at J, leaving 12 bases unmatched. The CDR3 has 17 amino acids. CDR1 is DFQATT and CDR2 is SNEGSKA in the germline V gene (reference sequence). CDR3 residues: CSAPTPQLAGTYNEQFF. The DNA of the CDR3 is TGCAGTGCTCCGACTCCGCAACTAGCGGGGACCTACAATGAGCAGTTCTTC.

This clonotype was counted many times. The chain is built from TRBV29-1 and TRBJ1-1; D is perhaps TRBD1 (6 bases). Germline CDR1 reads SQVTM; CDR2 reads ANQGSEA. V was pared by 4 bases and J by 4 bases, with 13 bases between. CDR3 length equals 13 residues. The CDR3 DNA sequence: TGCAGCGTTGTAAGGGGCAGGGGCACTGAAGCTTTCTTT. It translates to CSVVRGRGTEAFF.

This clonotype was seen many times. The chain employs TRBV6-5 and TRBJ1-2; no clear D gene. CDR1 is MNHEY and CDR2 is SVGAGI in the germline V gene. V was cut by 0 bases and J by 8 bases, with 16 bases left in between. CDR3 size: 15 residues. The CDR3 region is CASSYSRQVSGGYTF. The CDR3, as DNA: TGTGCCAGCAGTTACTCTAGGCAGGTTTCGGGGGGCTACACCTTC.

At least ten counts were recorded for this clonotype. This chain links TRBV6-2 or TRBV6-3 with TRBJ2-2; D gene unclear. Germline V lookup: CDR1 MNHEY, CDR2 SVGEGT. The CDR3 has 15 amino acids. V was cut by 4 bases and J by 4 bases, with 13 bases left in between. CDR3 bases: TGTGCCAGCAGTTTCCAGGACGGGTCCACCGGGGAGCTGTTTTTT. Translating gives CASSFQDGSTGELFF.

This clonotype was observed at least ten times. The chain couples TRBV5-5 to TRBJ2-1; 11 positions match TRBD2. This CDR3 contains 17 residues. The ends lost 3 bases at V and 4 bases at J; junction bases unmatched: 9. CDR1 is SGHKS, CDR2 YYEKEE, per germline (reference sequence). The CDR3 loop is CASSSYLLAGGYNEQFF. DNA for the CDR3: TGTGCCAGCAGCTCGTACCTTTTAGCGGGAGGGTACAATGAGCAGTTCTTC.

The V call is TRBV6-2 or TRBV6-3, the J call TRBJ2-1, with 7 bases lining up with TRBD1. CDR1 is MNHEY and CDR2 is SVGEGT in the germline V gene. The CDR3 totals 15 residues. The V and J ends lost 3 bases and 4 bases, in that order; junction bases with no gene match: 6. This CDR3 is CASSYTGVIYNEQFF. The CDR3 region has the DNA TGTGCCAGCAGTTATACAGGGGTAATTTACAATGAGCAGTTCTTC.

This clonotype has ten or more counts. The V and J genes are TRBV27 and TRBJ2-7; perhaps TRBD1 as D (5 bases). This CDR3 comprises 13 residues. Per the germline V gene, CDR1 is MNHEY and CDR2 is SMNVEV (reference sequence). Trimming pared 8 bases from V and 5 bases from J, leaving 16 bases between. CDR3: CASGLVGADEQYF. CDR3 bases: TGTGCCAGCGGGCTAGTTGGGGCCGACGAGCAGTACTTC.

This clonotype was counted at least ten times. The chain uses TRBV7-2 and TRBJ2-2; 9 bases align to TRBD2. Germline-derived CDR1 and CDR2 are SGHTA and FQGNSA. This CDR3 spans 18 amino acids. The trim removed 2 bases at V and 4 bases at J, leaving 11 bases unmatched. CDR3 nucleotide sequence: TGTGCCAGCAGCTTATTTCTAGCGGGGTCCTCGGGCACCGGGGAGCTGTTTTTT. This sequence encodes CASSLFLAGSSGTGELFF.

This clonotype was counted at least ten times. The chain has TRBV12-3 or TRBV12-4 and TRBJ1-1; D is unclear. The CDR3 covers 13 residues. V lost 5 bases, J lost 4 bases, and 11 bases lay in between. In DNA form, the CDR3 reads TGTGCCAGCAGTACCAGAGGGATCACTGAAGCTTTCTTT. As protein: CASSTRGITEAFF.

This clonotype was counted a few times. The gene calls are TRBV20-1 and TRBJ2-3; D ambiguous. The CDR3 is made up of 15 amino acids. Germline V lookup: CDR1 DFQATT, CDR2 SNEGSKA (reference sequence). V lost 0 bases and J 2 bases, leaving 12 bases between the germline ends. This CDR3 is CSARDILINTDTQYF. As DNA, the CDR3 is TGCAGTGCTAGAGATATACTAATTAACACAGATACGCAGTATTTT.

This clonotype was seen at least ten times. The rearrangement links TRBV20-1 to TRBJ2-3, with TRBD2 matching 11 bases. Germline-derived CDR1 and CDR2 are DFQATT and SNEGSKA (reference sequence). CDR3 size: 15 residues. The V and J ends lost 3 bases and 4 bases, in that order; junction bases with no gene match: 6. This CDR3 is CSASPTSGTSDTQYF. As DNA, the CDR3 is TGCAGTGCTAGCCCGACTAGCGGGACGTCAGATACGCAGTATTTT.

V usage is TRBV6-4 and J usage is TRBJ2-1; TRBD2 matches at 9 bases. Germline CDR1 reads MRHNA; CDR2 reads SNTAGT. The CDR3 is made up of 14 amino acids. V was clipped by 2 bases and J by 6 bases; unmatched bases: 2. The CDR3 coding sequence is TGTGCCAGCAGTGACGCGGGAGGGCCCAATGAGCAGTTCTTC. It encodes CASSDAGGPNEQFF.

At least ten counts were recorded for this clonotype. The rearrangement uses TRBV7-2 and TRBJ1-4; D remains unclear. The CDR3 is 14 residues long. CDR1 is SGHTA, CDR2 FQGNSA, per germline. Trimming shortened V by 2 bases and J by 8 bases, and 12 bases separated the two germline ends. CDR3: CASSLTFGEEKLFF. The DNA of the CDR3 is TGTGCCAGCAGCTTAACCTTCGGGGAAGAAAAACTGTTTTTT. The entire variable domain, with the rest obtained from reference TRBV7-2 and TRBJ1-4, is as follows: GAGVSQSPSNKVTEKGKDVELRCDPISGHTALYWYRQSLGQGLEFLIYFQGNSAPDKSGLPSDRFSAERTGGSVSTLTIQRTQQEDSAVYLCASSLTFGEEKLFFGSGTQLSVL.

This clonotype appeared many times. The rearrangement links TRBV6-2 or TRBV6-3 to TRBJ1-1; TRBD1 aligns across 11 bases. CDR3 length: 17 amino acids. Trimming at V came to 6 bases and at J to 0 bases, leaving 9 bases not matched to a gene. The germline V gene has CDR1 MNHEY and CDR2 SVGEGT. The CDR3 loop reads CASSRRTGGPMNTEAFF. CDR3 in DNA: TGTGCCAGCAGCCGGAGGACAGGGGGCCCGATGAACACTGAAGCTTTCTTT.

This clonotype was observed at least ten times. The chain is built from TRBV6-5 and TRBJ2-5; TRBD2 aligns across 12 bases. Germline V gene data show CDR1 as MNHEY and CDR2 as SVGAGI. This CDR3 spans 16 amino acids. V lost 7 bases, J lost 5 bases, and 11 bases stayed unmatched. In DNA, the CDR3 is TGTGCCAGCAAGCGCCAGCTAGCGGGAGGGCCGGAGACCCAGTACTTC. Its protein is CASKRQLAGGPETQYF.

Concerning this clonotype: This may be a read error: a much more frequent sequence differs by one nucleotide. The chain is built from TRBV5-1 and TRBJ1-1, with TRBD1 as a possible D gene (6 bases). CDR1 and CDR2 (germline): SGHRS, YFSETQ. This CDR3 contains 14 residues. The CDR3 bases are TGCGCCAGCAGCTTGCTCAGGGGCGGCACTGGAGCTTTCTTT. Residues: CASSLLRGGTGAFF.

This clonotype was seen many times. The chain joins TRBV27 to TRBJ2-3; D is ambiguous. V shed 4 bases and J shed 3 bases, with 11 bases lying between them. The CDR3 sequence is 14 residues long. Germline V gene lookup returns CDR1 MNHEY and CDR2 SMNVEV (reference sequence). The CDR3 sequence is CASSSTPPTDTQYF. Written as DNA, the CDR3 is TGTGCCAGCAGTTCTACCCCACCGACAGATACGCAGTATTTT.

This clonotype was counted many times. The V and J genes are TRBV7-2 and TRBJ2-3; D perhaps matches TRBD1 (5 bases). Trimming cost V 1 base and J 5 bases, with 13 bases left between them. From germline, CDR1 is SGHTA and CDR2 FQGNSA. The length of the CDR3 is 15 residues. The CDR3 sequence is CASSLVNRIGDTQYF. CDR3 bases: TGTGCCAGCAGCTTAGTGAACAGGATCGGAGATACGCAGTATTTT.

This clonotype was seen at least ten times. This chain uses TRBV5-1 with TRBJ1-2, with no clear D. The CDR3 has 13 residues. The germline gives CDR1 SGHRS, CDR2 YFSETQ. The V end was cut by 2 bases, the J end by 2 bases, with 7 bases between. The chain's CDR3 is CASSFTENYGYTF. CDR3 nucleotide sequence: TGCGCCAGCAGCTTTACTGAGAACTATGGCTACACCTTC.

This clonotype showed up many times. The V and J genes are TRBV4-1 and TRBJ1-2; no firm D call. Germline values: CDR1 MGHRA, CDR2 YSYEKL. The CDR3 extends over 14 amino acids. The V gene lost 3 bases and the J gene lost 6 bases, with 14 bases spanning the gap. For the CDR3, the DNA is TGCGCCAGCAGCCACATCGGACGGATGAATGGCTACACCTTC. It codes for CASSHIGRMNGYTF.

Many counts were recorded for this clonotype. The V gene is TRBV7-2, the J gene TRBJ2-5; D is perhaps TRBD1 (6 bases). The V end was cut by 11 bases, the J end by 2 bases, with 15 bases between. The germline V gene encodes CDR1 SGHTA and CDR2 FQGNSA. The length of the CDR3 is 13 residues. As DNA, the CDR3 is TGTGCCGCAGGGGCAGCGGCGCAAGAGACCCAGTACTTC. Translation: CAAGAAAQETQYF.

This clonotype appeared many times. The V gene is TRBV3-1, the J gene TRBJ2-3; 9 bases align to TRBD2. V lost 6 bases to trimming and J lost 6 bases; unmatched junction nucleotides: 10. The germline CDR1 and CDR2 sequences are LGHDT and YNNKEL (reference sequence). The CDR3 runs 15 residues. CDR3 in amino acids: CASSLSSGTSDTQYF. For the CDR3, the DNA is TGTGCCAGCAGTCTTTCTAGCGGGACCTCGGATACGCAGTATTTT.

This clonotype has a count of ten or more. This rearrangement joins TRBV5-1 to TRBJ2-3; D gene ambiguous. The CDR3 loop spans 15 amino acids. CDR1 and CDR2 from the germline V gene are SGHRS and YFSETQ. Trimming pared 5 bases from V and 5 bases from J, leaving 18 bases between. The CDR3 here is CASSPDPVRRDTQYF. CDR3 coding DNA: TGCGCCAGCAGTCCTGACCCCGTGAGACGAGATACGCAGTATTTT.

This clonotype was counted ten times or more. The chain couples TRBV4-3 to TRBJ2-5; no definite D call. The CDR3 loop spans 13 amino acids. CDR1 and CDR2 (germline): LGHNA, YSLEER. V was shortened by 1 base and J by 5 bases, with 8 bases between the two germline ends. This chain's CDR3 is CASSQGIAETQYF. The CDR3 nucleotides are TGCGCCAGCAGCCAAGGGATCGCGGAGACCCAGTACTTC.

This clonotype came up many times. The chain employs TRBV4-3 and TRBJ1-1; 9 nucleotides line up with TRBD1. CDR1 and CDR2 from the germline V gene are LGHNA and YSLEER. Trimming at V came to 6 bases and at J to 1 base, leaving 6 bases not matched to a gene. This CDR3 has 15 amino acids. The CDR3 is CASRPGDRENTEAFF. The DNA of the CDR3 is TGCGCCAGCAGGCCCGGGGACAGGGAGAACACTGAAGCTTTCTTT.